This T cell receptor (beta chain) was captured in a study of shared clonotypes between healthy human individuals. Study as a whole: Donors had three CD4 naive, three CD4 memory, two CD8 naive and one CD8 memory plate apiece. Study results and caveats: Investigators expected sequencing depth to affect clonotype sharing among donors.

In the naive CD8 group, cells lacked CD45RO and were positively selected for CCR7, so terminally differentiated effector memory CD45RA+ cells were left out. V lost 3 bases and J lost 7, with 9 bases in between. This CDR3 has 11 amino acids. In germline, CDR1 is SQVTM, CDR2 ANQGSEA. This clone was counted between two and nine times. What it binds is not known. Some clones are missing from TCRdb's copy, which holds only in-frame ones; the method was immunoSEQ multiplex PCR. The data hold around 2.1 million clones, with just over 90% observed a single time. This TCR came from a man younger than 35 in good health. Some clones in this sample may be carry-over from other donors' samples. Sequenced input: naive CD8+ T cells from PBMCs. V and J are TRBV29-1 and TRBJ1-1, with D maybe TRBD1 (6 bases). Here the CDR3 reads CSVEGAGEAFF. Written as DNA, the CDR3 is TGCAGCGTTGAGGGGGCAGGTGAAGCTTTCTTT.